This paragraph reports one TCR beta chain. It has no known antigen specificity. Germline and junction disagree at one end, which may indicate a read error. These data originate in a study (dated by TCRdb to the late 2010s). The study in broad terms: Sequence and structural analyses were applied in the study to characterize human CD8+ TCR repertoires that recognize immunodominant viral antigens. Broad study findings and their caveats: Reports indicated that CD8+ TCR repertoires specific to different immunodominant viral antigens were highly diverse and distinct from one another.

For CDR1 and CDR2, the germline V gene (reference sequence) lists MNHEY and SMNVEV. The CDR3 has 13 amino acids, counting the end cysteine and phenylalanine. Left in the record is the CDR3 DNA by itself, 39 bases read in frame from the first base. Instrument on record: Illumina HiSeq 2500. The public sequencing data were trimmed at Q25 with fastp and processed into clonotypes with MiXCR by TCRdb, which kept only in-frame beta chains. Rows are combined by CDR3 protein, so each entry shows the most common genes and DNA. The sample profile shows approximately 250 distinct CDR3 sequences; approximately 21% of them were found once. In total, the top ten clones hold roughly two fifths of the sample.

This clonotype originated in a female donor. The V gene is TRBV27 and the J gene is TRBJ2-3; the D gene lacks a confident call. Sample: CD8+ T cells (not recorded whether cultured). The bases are TGTGCCAGCAGTCTTATGGGCCCAGATACGCAGTGTTTT. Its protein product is CASSLMGPDTQCF.